These 11 T cell receptor beta chains came from one sample sequenced in a study of Ad26.COV2.S vaccination and SARS-CoV-2 variants. The protocol was immunoSEQ multiplex PCR, while the TCRdb copy is restricted to in-frame clones and leaves out a portion. The table lists some 320,000 clones, around 81% of them singletons. Regarding treatment: some 19 received Ad26.COV2.S at low or high dose, single or two shots; several received placebo; per-sample allocation not given. The investigators took samples on day 63 after the first vaccine or placebo injection. The sample was peripheral blood, taken in a trial of Ad26.COV2.S vaccine versus placebo. These receptors came from a person between 18 and 60 years old who received the Ad26.COV2.S COVID-19 vaccine or a placebo.

The CDR3, as DNA: TGTGCCAGCAGTCGGACAACAGGGGGCGGAGTGGCTAACTATGGCTACACCTTC. Amino acids: CASSRTTGGGVANYGYTF. The V gene is TRBV6-6, the J gene TRBJ1-2; 9 bases are a match to TRBD1. CDR1 MNHNY and CDR2 SVGAGI come from the germline V gene (reference sequence). The CDR3 contains 18 residues. J gave up 0 bases and V 5 bases, and 13 bases lay outside the gene matches.

The chain couples TRBV29-1 to TRBJ1-1; 7 nucleotides agree with TRBD1. In germline, CDR1 is SQVTM, CDR2 ANQGSEA. After removal of 8 bases from V and 3 bases from J, the junction contained 9 bases not matched to a gene. The CDR3 has 13 amino acids. CDR3 in amino acids: CSTLTGKDTEAFF. The CDR3 nucleotides read TGCAGCACGCTGACAGGGAAAGACACTGAAGCTTTCTTT. The variable domain in full, completed from reference TRBV29-1 and TRBJ1-1, reads SAVISQKPSRDICQRGTSLTIQCQVDSQVTMMFWYRQQPGQSLTLIATANQGSEATYESGFVIDKFPISRPNLTFSTLTVSNMSPEDSSIYLCSTLTGKDTEAFFGQGTRLTVV.

This sequence joins TRBV7-9 and TRBJ2-7; 10 positions match TRBD1. Germline V lookup: CDR1 SEHNR, CDR2 FQNEAQ (reference sequence). The CDR3 has 14 residues. V lost 6 bases to trimming and J lost 2 bases; unmatched junction nucleotides: 4. The CDR3 sequence is CASRGTGEAYEQYF. DNA of the CDR3: TGTGCCAGCAGGGGGACAGGGGAGGCCTACGAGCAGTACTTC. The variable domain in full, completed from reference TRBV7-9 and TRBJ2-7, reads DTGVSQNPRHKITKRGQNVTFRCDPISEHNRLYWYRQTLGQGPEFLTYFQNEAQLEKSRLLSDRFSAERPKGSFSTLEIQRTEQGDSAMYLCASRGTGEAYEQYFGPGTRLTVT.

The V gene is TRBV2, the J gene TRBJ1-1, with D unclear. V lost 5 bases and J 8 bases, leaving 9 bases between the germline ends. The CDR3 has 11 residues. The germline V gene encodes CDR1 SNHLY and CDR2 FYNNEI. CDR3 nucleotides: TGTGCCAGCAGTCCGACGGTAGAAGCTTTCTTT. It is translated as CASSPTVEAFF.

This chain links TRBV4-2 with TRBJ2-5, with D perhaps TRBD2 (6 bases). Deletions cut 1 base from V and 5 bases from J, with 14 bases between. Germline V lookup: CDR1 LGHNA, CDR2 YNFKEQ. The CDR3 is 15 residues long. CDR3 loop: CASSQGVPAGETQYF. The CDR3 coding sequence is TGTGCCAGCAGCCAAGGAGTCCCGGCGGGGGAGACCCAGTACTTC.

This clone turned up a few times. The rearrangement uses TRBV19 and TRBJ1-4; D perhaps matches TRBD1 (5 bases). This CDR3 has 14 residues. CDR1 LNHDA and CDR2 SQIVND come from the germline V gene (reference sequence). V lost 3 bases to trimming and J lost 8 bases, with 13 bases between them. DNA for the CDR3: TGTGCCAGTAGTATGCCTGGGGGTAGGGAAAAACTGTTTTTT. Its translation: CASSMPGGREKLFF.

V and J are TRBV11-2 and TRBJ2-2, with a tentative D call TRBD2 (6 bases). Trimming cost V 6 bases and J 4 bases, with 18 bases left between them. The CDR3 runs 16 residues. Per the germline V gene, CDR1 is SGHAT and CDR2 is FQNNGV. For the CDR3, the DNA is TGTGCCAGCAGAGTTACGGGGGTTGGGTTCACCGGGGAGCTGTTTTTT. Amino acid sequence: CASRVTGVGFTGELFF. Drawing the rest from reference TRBV11-2 and TRBJ2-2, the complete variable domain is EAGVAQSPRYKIIEKRQSVAFWCNPISGHATLYWYQQILGQGPKLLIQFQNNGVVDDSQLPKDRFSAERLKGVDSTLKIQPAKLEDSAVYLCASRVTGVGFTGELFFGEGSRLTVL.

The chain employs TRBV15 and TRBJ2-3; no reliable D call. The CDR3 loop spans 13 amino acids. Germline CDR1 LNHNV, CDR2 YYDKDF (reference sequence). V lost 0 bases and J 5 bases, leaving 6 bases between the germline ends. The CDR3 DNA reads as TGTGCCACCAGCAGAGATCCGGGAGATACGCAGTATTTT. This sequence encodes CATSRDPGDTQYF.

The chain combines TRBV28 with TRBJ2-7; D is perhaps TRBD2 (6 bases). The ends were cut back, 5 bases at V and 7 bases at J, with 21 bases in the middle. This CDR3 spans 15 amino acids. CDR1 is MDHEN, CDR2 SYDVKM, per germline. This CDR3 reads CASSPPGEGMVEQYF. The CDR3 coding sequence is TGTGCCAGCAGTCCACCGGGAGAAGGAATGGTTGAGCAGTACTTC.

This clone is a singleton in its sample. This rearrangement joins TRBV11-2 to TRBJ2-2; 10 bases line up with TRBD2. Germline loops: CDR1 SGHAT, CDR2 FQNNGV. V lost 1 base to trimming and J lost 2 bases; unmatched junction nucleotides: 4. The CDR3 spans 17 residues. CDR3 sequence (DNA): TGTGCCAGCAGCTTAGTTCGGACTAGCGGAAACACCGGGGAGCTGTTTTTT. It codes for CASSLVRTSGNTGELFF. The whole variable domain, remainder taken from reference TRBV11-2 and TRBJ2-2, is EAGVAQSPRYKIIEKRQSVAFWCNPISGHATLYWYQQILGQGPKLLIQFQNNGVVDDSQLPKDRFSAERLKGVDSTLKIQPAKLEDSAVYLCASSLVRTSGNTGELFFGEGSRLTVL.

The rearrangement uses TRBV27 and TRBJ2-7; D not certain. CDR1 and CDR2 (germline): MNHEY, SMNVEV (reference sequence). Between the trimmed V and J ends, which lost 3 bases and 3 bases, there was a span of 9 bases. The CDR3 spans 13 residues. The CDR3 DNA is TGTGCCAGCAGTTTCGGCAGGTTCTACGAGCAGTACTTC. It yields the protein CASSFGRFYEQYF.